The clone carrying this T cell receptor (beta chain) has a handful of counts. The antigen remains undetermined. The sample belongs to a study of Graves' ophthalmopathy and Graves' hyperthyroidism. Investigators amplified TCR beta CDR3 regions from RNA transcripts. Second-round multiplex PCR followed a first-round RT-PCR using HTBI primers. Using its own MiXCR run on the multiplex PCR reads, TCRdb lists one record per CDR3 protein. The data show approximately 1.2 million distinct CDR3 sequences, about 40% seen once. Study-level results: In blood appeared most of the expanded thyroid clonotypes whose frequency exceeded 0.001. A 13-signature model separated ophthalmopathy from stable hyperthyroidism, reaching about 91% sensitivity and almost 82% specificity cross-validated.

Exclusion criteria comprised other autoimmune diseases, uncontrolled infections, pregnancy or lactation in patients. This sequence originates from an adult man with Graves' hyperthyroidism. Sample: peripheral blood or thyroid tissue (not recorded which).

CDR3 sequence: CASSQTHINRDPNTEAFF. As DNA, the CDR3 is TGTGCCAGCAGCCAGACGCACATCAACAGGGACCCTAACACTGAAGCTTTCTTT. The chain joins TRBV6-5 to TRBJ1-1, with D maybe TRBD1 (6 bases). V dropped 6 bases and J dropped 2 bases, with 25 bases sitting between them. CDR1 MNHEY and CDR2 SVGAGI come from the germline V gene. CDR3 length equals 18 residues.